Shown below are 16 T cell receptor beta chains from a single sample sequenced in a study of molecular identifiers for immune sequencing clone quantification. MiXCR, applied by TCRdb to the PCR reads, yields one record per CDR3 protein. The sample lists around 320,000 distinct CDR3 sequences, roughly 24% occurring once. Specimen: naive CD8+ T cells from blood, with Jurkat cell RNA spiked in. Noted subset: FACS-sorted CD8+CD4-CCR7+CD45RA+ naive T cells. Source of these receptors: a human donor in good health. Some libraries in this study had Jurkat cell RNA spiked in.

The genes are TRBV15 and TRBJ2-7; 9 bases map to TRBD2. The junction had 6 bases not matched to a gene; V was cut back by 4 bases and J by 2 bases. This CDR3 is 15 amino acids long. Germline V gene lookup returns CDR1 LNHNV and CDR2 YYDKDF (reference sequence). This chain's CDR3 is CATSILAGSTYEQYF. CDR3 in DNA: TGTGCCACCAGCATTCTAGCGGGGAGCACCTACGAGCAGTACTTC.

This clonotype was seen more than once but under ten times. Since no conserved phenylalanine or tryptophan closes the CDR3, a read error is the likely cause. This sequence joins TRBV5-1 and TRBJ1-5; possible D gene TRBD1, 5 bases. The CDR3 has 15 residues. The germline gives CDR1 SGHRS, CDR2 YFSETQ. V was pared by 8 bases and J by 4 bases, with 19 bases between. CDR3 nucleotides: TGCGCCAGTACCAAGCGGGGGGGTGCTAATCAGCCCCAGCATCTT. Encoded protein: CASTKRGGANQPQHL.

The sample holds many counts of this clonotype. The rearrangement links TRBV18 to TRBJ1-4; D is uncertain. The germline V gene encodes CDR1 KGHSH and CDR2 LQKENI. V was cut by 1 base and J by 0 bases, with 9 bases left in between. This CDR3 comprises 16 residues. CDR3 sequence: CASSPLRDPTNEKLFF. The DNA for the CDR3 is TGTGCCAGCTCACCACTGAGGGATCCAACTAATGAAAAACTGTTTTTT. Using reference TRBV18 and TRBJ1-4 for the parts outside the CDR3, the full variable domain is NAGVMQNPRHLVRRRGQEARLRCSPMKGHSHVYWYRQLPEEGLKFMVYLQKENIIDESGMPKERFSAEFPKEGPSILRIQQVVRGDSAAYFCASSPLRDPTNEKLFFGSGTQLSVL.

Of note for this clonotype: As the CDR3 is not closed by the conserved phenylalanine or tryptophan, this likely results from a read error. V gene TRBV6-5 combines with J gene TRBJ2-7, with unresolved D. Germline-derived CDR1 and CDR2 are MNHEY and SVGAGI. This CDR3 comprises 14 residues. The CDR3 DNA is TGTGCCAGCAGCTACTATGACTCCGCGGACGAGCAGTACCTC. Residues: CASSYYDSADEQYL.

For this clonotype: Germline and junction disagree at one end, which may indicate a read error. V gene TRBV9 combines with J gene TRBJ2-3; D is possibly TRBD2 (6 bases). CDR3 length: 15 amino acids. In germline, CDR1 is SGDLS, CDR2 YYNGEE. DNA for the CDR3: TGTGCCAGCAGCGAGGAGGGGCAGCAGACAGATGCGCAGTATTTT. Encoded protein: CASSEEGQQTDAQYF.

This clonotype was observed many times. V gene TRBV5-6 combines with J gene TRBJ1-1; D is perhaps TRBD1 (6 bases). CDR3 length: 16 residues. V was clipped by 3 bases and J by 4 bases, with 19 bases between them. In germline, CDR1 is SGHDT, CDR2 YYEEEE. CDR3 loop: CASSSPHRAYITEAFF. CDR3 DNA sequence: TGTGCCAGCAGCTCTCCTCACAGGGCCTATATCACTGAAGCTTTCTTT.

This clonotype was found many times. The gene calls are TRBV21-1 and TRBJ1-1. TRBV21-1 constitutes a pseudogene. The CDR3 covers 13 residues. The CDR3 DNA is TGTGCCTCCAGGACGAAGGGAGGCACTGAAGCTTTCTTT. Protein: CASRTKGGTEAFF.

This clonotype was seen repeatedly, ten times or more. The V call is TRBV29-1, the J call TRBJ2-3; 9 nucleotides line up with TRBD2. The CDR3 has 16 residues. Looked up from germline, CDR1 is SQVTM and CDR2 is ANQGSEA. With 7 bases clipped from V and 3 bases from J, the junction kept 14 bases outside the gene matches. CDR3 DNA: TGCAGCGCTGAGGCCAGTTTTAGCGGGAGAACAGATACGCAGTATTTT. Protein sequence: CSAEASFSGRTDTQYF.

The sample holds a few counts of this clonotype. The chain couples TRBV29-1 to TRBJ1-2; the D is unclear. Per germline, CDR1 SQVTM and CDR2 ANQGSEA. V lost 4 bases to trimming and J lost 4 bases, with 7 bases between them. The CDR3 spans 11 residues. CDR3 in amino acids: CSVAGIYGYTF. The DNA for the CDR3 is TGCAGCGTTGCCGGGATCTATGGCTACACCTTC.

This clonotype was seen repeatedly, ten times or more. This chain connects TRBV27 to TRBJ2-7, with TRBD1 as a possible D gene (6 bases). Trimming removed 5 bases from V and 2 bases from J, with 13 bases in between. Looked up from germline, CDR1 is MNHEY and CDR2 is SMNVEV (reference sequence). The CDR3 is 14 residues long. This CDR3 is CASSPNREPYEQYF. The DNA of the CDR3 is TGTGCCAGCAGTCCAAACAGGGAGCCCTACGAGCAGTACTTC.

This clonotype was observed many times. This rearrangement joins TRBV5-6 to TRBJ1-1, with D unclear. Germline V gene lookup returns CDR1 SGHDT and CDR2 YYEEEE. The V gene lost 6 bases and the J gene lost 6 bases, with 15 bases spanning the gap. The CDR3 runs 13 residues. The CDR3 region is CASTSDDGSEAFF. The CDR3, as DNA: TGTGCCAGCACCTCAGATGACGGTTCTGAAGCTTTCTTT.

This clonotype was recorded many times. The chain has TRBV20-1 and TRBJ1-5; 8 nucleotides match TRBD1. There are 14 residues in the CDR3. Per germline, CDR1 DFQATT and CDR2 SNEGSKA (reference sequence). V lost 6 bases and J lost 4; bases outside the gene matches: 8. The CDR3 coding sequence is TGCAGTGCCCGCGAGGACAGGGATAATCAGCCCCAGCATTTT. Translating it yields CSAREDRDNQPQHF.

This clonotype turned up a few times. The rearrangement links TRBV30 to TRBJ2-7; D not certain. The V gene's germline CDR1 is GTSNPN and CDR2 SVGIG (reference sequence). The CDR3 length is 11 residues. Deletions cut 5 bases from V and 3 bases from J, with 8 bases between. As DNA, the CDR3 is TGTGCCTGGGGTACGAACTACGAGCAGTACTTC. This encodes CAWGTNYEQYF.

As regards this clonotype: Likely a read error: the CDR3 ends without its conserved phenylalanine or tryptophan. The J gene is TRBJ1-1, the V gene TRBV2; D not certain. This CDR3 is 15 amino acids long. Trimming stripped 6 bases from V and 1 base from J, with 15 bases between. CDR1 and CDR2 from the germline V gene are SNHLY and FYNNEI. CDR3 bases: TGTGCCAGCAGATGGTTTAGTGGGAGGAACACTGAAGCTTTCCTT. This sequence encodes CASRWFSGRNTEAFL.

This clonotype was seen only a few times. The chain combines TRBV2 with TRBJ2-3; 7 bases line up with TRBD2. The CDR3 has 16 residues. Losses at the gene ends were 10 bases for V and 0 bases for J; bases not matched to a gene: 13. The V gene's germline CDR1 is SNHLY and CDR2 FYNNEI. The chain's CDR3 is CATLLGREPSTDTQYF. As DNA, the CDR3 is TGTGCCACCCTTCTTGGGAGGGAACCGAGCACAGATACGCAGTATTTT.

This clonotype has at least ten counts. The chain has TRBV6-6 and TRBJ1-5; TRBD1 matches at 7 bases. Unmatched junction bases numbered 12, after V lost 5 bases and J lost 5 bases. Germline V gene data show CDR1 as MNHNY and CDR2 as SVGAGI (reference sequence). The CDR3 covers 16 residues. DNA of the CDR3: TGTGCCAGCAGTGACTATGGGACAGTTAGAGATCAGCCCCAGCATTTT. Residues: CASSDYGTVRDQPQHF.